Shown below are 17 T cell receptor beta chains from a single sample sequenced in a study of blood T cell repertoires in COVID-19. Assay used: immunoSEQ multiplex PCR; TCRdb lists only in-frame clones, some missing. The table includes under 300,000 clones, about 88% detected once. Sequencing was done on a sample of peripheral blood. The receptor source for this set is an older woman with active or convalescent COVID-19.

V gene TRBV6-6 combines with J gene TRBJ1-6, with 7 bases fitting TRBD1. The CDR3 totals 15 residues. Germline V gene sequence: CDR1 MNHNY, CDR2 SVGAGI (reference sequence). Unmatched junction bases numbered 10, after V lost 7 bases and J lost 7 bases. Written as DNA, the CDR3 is TGTGCCAGCACCCTAAGAGACAGGGACAATTCACCCCTCCACTTT. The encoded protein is CASTLRDRDNSPLHF.

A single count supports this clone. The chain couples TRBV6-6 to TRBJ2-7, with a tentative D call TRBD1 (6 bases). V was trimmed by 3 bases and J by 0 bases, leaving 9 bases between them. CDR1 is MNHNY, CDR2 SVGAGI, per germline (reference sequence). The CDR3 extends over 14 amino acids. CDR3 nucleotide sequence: TGTGCCAGCAGTTATGCAGGGGCCTCCTACGAGCAGTACTTC. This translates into CASSYAGASYEQYF.

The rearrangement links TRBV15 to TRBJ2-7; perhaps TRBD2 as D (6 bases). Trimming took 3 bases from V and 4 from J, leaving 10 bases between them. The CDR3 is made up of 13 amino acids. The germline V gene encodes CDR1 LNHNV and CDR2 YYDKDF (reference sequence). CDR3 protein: CATSSREPYEQYF. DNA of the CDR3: TGTGCCACCAGCAGCCGGGAGCCGTACGAGCAGTACTTC.

Here the CDR3 DNA reads TGTGCCAGCAGTACAACGCTAGGGAGGGTCAGCAATGAGCAGTTCTTC. This codes for CASSTTLGRVSNEQFF. This sequence joins TRBV28 and TRBJ2-1; 7 bases map to TRBD2. The junction had 13 bases not matched to a gene; V was cut back by 5 bases and J by 6 bases. Germline CDR1 is MDHEN and CDR2 is SYDVKM. The CDR3 is 16 residues long.

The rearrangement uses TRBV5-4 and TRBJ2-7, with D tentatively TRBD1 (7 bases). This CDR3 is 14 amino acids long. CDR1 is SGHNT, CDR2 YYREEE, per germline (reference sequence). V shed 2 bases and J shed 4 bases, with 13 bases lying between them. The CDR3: CASSFGGGAYEQYF. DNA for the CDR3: TGTGCCAGCAGCTTCGGAGGGGGCGCGTACGAGCAGTACTTC.

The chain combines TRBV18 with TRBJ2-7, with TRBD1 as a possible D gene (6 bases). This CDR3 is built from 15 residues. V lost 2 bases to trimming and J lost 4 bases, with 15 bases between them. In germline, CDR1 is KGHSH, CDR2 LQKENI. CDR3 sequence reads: CASSPGQGQIYEQYF. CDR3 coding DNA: TGTGCCAGCTCACCAGGCCAGGGGCAGATTTACGAGCAGTACTTC.

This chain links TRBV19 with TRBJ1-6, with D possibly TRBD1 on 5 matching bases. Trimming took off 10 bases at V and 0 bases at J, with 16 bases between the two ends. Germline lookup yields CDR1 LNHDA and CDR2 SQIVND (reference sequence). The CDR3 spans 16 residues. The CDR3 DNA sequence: TGTGCCACCATGTCAGGGTCTAGCTCCTATAATTCACCCCTCCACTTT. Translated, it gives CATMSGSSSYNSPLHF.

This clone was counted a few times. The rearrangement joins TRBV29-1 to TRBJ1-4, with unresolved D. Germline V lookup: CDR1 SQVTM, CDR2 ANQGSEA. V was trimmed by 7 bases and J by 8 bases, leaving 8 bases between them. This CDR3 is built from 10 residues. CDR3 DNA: TGCAGCGCCAGACTAGAAAAACTGTTTTTT. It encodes CSARLEKLFF.

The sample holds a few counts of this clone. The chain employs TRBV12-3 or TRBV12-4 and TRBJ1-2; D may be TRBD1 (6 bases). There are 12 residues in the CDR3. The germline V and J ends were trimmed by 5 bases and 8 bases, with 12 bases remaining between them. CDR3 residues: CASSPGEGGYTF. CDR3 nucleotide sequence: TGTGCCAGCAGTCCAGGGGAGGGCGGCTACACCTTC.

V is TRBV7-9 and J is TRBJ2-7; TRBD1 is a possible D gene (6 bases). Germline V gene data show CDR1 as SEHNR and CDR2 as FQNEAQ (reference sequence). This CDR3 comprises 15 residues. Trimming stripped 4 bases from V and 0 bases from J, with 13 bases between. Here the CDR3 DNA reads TGTGCCAGCAGCTCCTCCCAGGGGTACTCCTACGAGCAGTACTTC. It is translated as CASSSSQGYSYEQYF.

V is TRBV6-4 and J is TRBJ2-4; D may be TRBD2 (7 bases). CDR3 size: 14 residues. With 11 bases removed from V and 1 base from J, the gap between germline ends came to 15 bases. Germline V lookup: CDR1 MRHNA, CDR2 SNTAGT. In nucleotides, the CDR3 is TGTGCCCCAACCAAGGGGGGGGCCAAAAACATTCAGTACTTC. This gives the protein CAPTKGGAKNIQYF.

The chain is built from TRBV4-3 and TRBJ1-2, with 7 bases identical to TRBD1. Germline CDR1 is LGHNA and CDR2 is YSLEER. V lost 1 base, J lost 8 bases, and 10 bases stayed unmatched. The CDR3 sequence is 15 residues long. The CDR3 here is CASSQGTGSLEGYTF. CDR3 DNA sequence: TGCGCCAGCAGCCAAGGGACAGGCTCCCTGGAAGGCTACACCTTC.

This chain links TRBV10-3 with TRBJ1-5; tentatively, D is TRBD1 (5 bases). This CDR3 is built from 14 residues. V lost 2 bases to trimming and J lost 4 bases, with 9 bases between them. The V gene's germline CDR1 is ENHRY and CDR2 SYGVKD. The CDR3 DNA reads TGTGCCATCAGTGAGGGTGGGACTAATCAGCCCCAGCATTTT. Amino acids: CAISEGGTNQPQHF.

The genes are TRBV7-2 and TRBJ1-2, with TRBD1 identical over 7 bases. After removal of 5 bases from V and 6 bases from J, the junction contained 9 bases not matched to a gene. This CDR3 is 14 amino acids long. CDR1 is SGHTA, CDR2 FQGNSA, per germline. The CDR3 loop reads CASSPGQYQNGYTF. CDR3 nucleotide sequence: TGTGCCAGCAGCCCGGGACAGTACCAGAATGGCTACACCTTC. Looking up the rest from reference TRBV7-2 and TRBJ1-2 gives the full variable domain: GAGVSQSPSNKVTEKGKDVELRCDPISGHTALYWYRQSLGQGLEFLIYFQGNSAPDKSGLPSDRFSAERTGGSVSTLTIQRTQQEDSAVYLCASSPGQYQNGYTFGSGTRLTVV.

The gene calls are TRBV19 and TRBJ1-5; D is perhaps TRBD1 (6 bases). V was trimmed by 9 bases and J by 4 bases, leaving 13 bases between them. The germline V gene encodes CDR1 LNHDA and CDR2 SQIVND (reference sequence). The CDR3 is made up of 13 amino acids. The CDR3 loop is CASRQAGNQPQHF. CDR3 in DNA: TGTGCCAGCCGACAGGCAGGGAATCAGCCCCAGCATTTT.

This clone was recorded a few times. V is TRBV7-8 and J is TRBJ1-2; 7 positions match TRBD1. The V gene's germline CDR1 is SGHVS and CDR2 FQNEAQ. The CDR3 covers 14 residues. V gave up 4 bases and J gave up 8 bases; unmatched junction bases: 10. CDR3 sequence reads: CASSSGQHLGGYTF. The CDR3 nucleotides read TGTGCCAGCAGCTCGGGACAGCACTTAGGAGGCTACACCTTC. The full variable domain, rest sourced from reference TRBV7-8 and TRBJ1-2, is GAGVSQSPRYKVAKRGQDVALRCDPISGHVSLFWYQQALGQGPEFLTYFQNEAQLDKSGLPSDRFFAERPEGSVSTLKIQRTQQEDSAVYLCASSSGQHLGGYTFGSGTRLTVV.

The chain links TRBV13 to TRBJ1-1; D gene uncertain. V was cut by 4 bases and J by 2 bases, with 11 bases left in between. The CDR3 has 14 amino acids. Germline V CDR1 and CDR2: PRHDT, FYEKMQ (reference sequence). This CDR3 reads CASSWDSGNTEAFF. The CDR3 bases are TGTGCCAGCAGCTGGGATTCGGGAAACACTGAAGCTTTCTTT.